Each of the 14 T cell receptor beta chains below was sequenced from the same sample in a study of T cells in Graves' hyperthyroidism and ophthalmopathy. Amplified regions were TCR beta CDR3 sequences from RNA transcripts. In the first-round RT-PCR of the TCR CDR3, the HTBI primer set was used. In TCRdb, the multiplex PCR reads were re-called with MiXCR into one record per CDR3 protein. The sample shows a few hundred thousand distinct CDR3 sequences, 15% to 18% of them seen only once. The sample consisted of blood. The receptors were gathered from a woman aged 25 to 39 with Graves' hyperthyroidism.

In this sample, this clonotype turned up a few times. CDR3 residues: CAIGQTSDYEQYF. As DNA, the CDR3 is TGTGCCATCGGACAGACTAGCGACTACGAGCAGTACTTC. The chain combines TRBV10-3 with TRBJ2-7; TRBD2 agrees at 8 bases. The germline V gene has CDR1 ENHRY and CDR2 SYGVKD. The CDR3 totals 13 residues. After removal of 8 bases from V and 3 bases from J, the junction contained 6 bases not matched to a gene.

The chain joins TRBV20-1 to TRBJ1-1; D gene uncertain. V was shortened by 3 bases and J by 8 bases, with 10 bases between the two germline ends. The germline gives CDR1 DFQATT, CDR2 SNEGSKA (reference sequence). The CDR3 is 11 residues long. CDR3 bases: TGCAGTGCTAGGTACGATACAGAAGCTTTCTTT. Amino acid sequence: CSARYDTEAFF.

This clonotype has only a few counts. This chain uses TRBV5-4 with TRBJ1-1; weak D call: TRBD1 (6 bases). Trimming cost V 2 bases and J 0 bases, with 11 bases left between them. The CDR3 spans 15 residues. Germline V gives CDR1 SGHNT, CDR2 YYREEE (reference sequence). CDR3 nucleotide sequence: TGTGCCAGCAGCTTAACCGGACAGATGAACACTGAAGCTTTCTTT. It specifies CASSLTGQMNTEAFF. Full variable domain (outside the CDR3, taken from reference TRBV5-4 and TRBJ1-1): ETGVTQSPTHLIKTRGQQVTLRCSSQSGHNTVSWYQQALGQGPQFIFQYYREEENGRGNFPPRFSGLQFPNYSSELNVNALELDDSALYLCASSLTGQMNTEAFFGQGTRLTVV.

This clonotype was observed a few times. This chain links TRBV6-6 with TRBJ1-1, with D hard to call. CDR1 and CDR2 from the germline V gene are MNHNY and SVGAGI (reference sequence). This CDR3 region has 17 residues. Trimming stripped 0 bases from V and 1 base from J, with 15 bases between. The CDR3: CASSYSTGLRENTEAFF. In DNA, the CDR3 is TGTGCCAGCAGTTACTCGACGGGTTTAAGGGAGAACACTGAAGCTTTCTTT.

In this sample, this clonotype turned up many times. The chain joins TRBV20-1 to TRBJ2-7; 9 nucleotides align to TRBD1. Trimming removed 1 base from V and 3 bases from J; junction bases left unmatched: 7. The CDR3 consists of 15 residues. Germline values: CDR1 DFQATT, CDR2 SNEGSKA (reference sequence). DNA of the CDR3: TGCAGTGCTAGAGTTAGACCGGGACAGGGCTACGAGCAGTACTTC. Its translation: CSARVRPGQGYEQYF.

In this sample, this clonotype turned up a few times. The chain recombines TRBV19 with TRBJ2-7; TRBD2 is a possible D gene (6 bases). This CDR3 comprises 13 residues. In germline, CDR1 is LNHDA, CDR2 SQIVND (reference sequence). V lost 7 bases and J lost 7, with 17 bases in between. CDR3 sequence reads: CASKAGWGTEQYF. CDR3 nucleotide sequence: TGTGCCAGTAAGGCGGGATGGGGTACAGAGCAGTACTTC.

This clonotype was seen a few times. This chain links TRBV29-1 with TRBJ1-2, with 7 nucleotides matching TRBD1. Germline V gene sequence: CDR1 SQVTM, CDR2 ANQGSEA. CDR3 length: 14 residues. Trimming cost V 5 bases and J 0 bases; bases outside gene matches: 6. For the CDR3, the DNA is TGCAGCGTTACAGACAGGGCAGCTAACTATGGCTACACCTTC. This sequence encodes CSVTDRAANYGYTF. The full variable domain, completed using reference TRBV29-1 and TRBJ1-2, is SAVISQKPSRDICQRGTSLTIQCQVDSQVTMMFWYRQQPGQSLTLIATANQGSEATYESGFVIDKFPISRPNLTFSTLTVSNMSPEDSSIYLCSVTDRAANYGYTFGSGTRLTVV.

This clonotype was seen only a few times. The chain links TRBV7-9 to TRBJ2-1; D not certain. Deletions cut 1 base from V and 0 bases from J, with 19 bases between. CDR1 and CDR2 (germline): SEHNR, FQNEAQ (reference sequence). The CDR3 is 19 residues long. CDR3 coding DNA: TGTGCCAGCAGCTTAGGGACGGCTTACTTGCCCTTCTCCTACAATGAGCAGTTCTTC. This sequence encodes CASSLGTAYLPFSYNEQFF.

This clonotype was seen many times. The V gene is TRBV28, the J gene TRBJ2-1, with D possibly TRBD2 on 5 matching bases. V was pared by 6 bases and J by 3 bases, with 9 bases between. There are 13 residues in the CDR3. The germline V gene encodes CDR1 MDHEN and CDR2 SYDVKM. CDR3: CASRRTLYNEQFF. The CDR3 nucleotides read TGTGCCAGCAGACGGACTCTCTACAATGAGCAGTTCTTC.

A few counts support this clonotype. The chain employs TRBV4-2 and TRBJ2-4; D not certain. The CDR3 extends over 16 amino acids. Trimming pared 3 bases from V and 0 bases from J, leaving 12 bases between. Germline V lookup: CDR1 LGHNA, CDR2 YNFKEQ. The CDR3 here is CASSQGLGSAKNIQYF. Here the CDR3 DNA reads TGTGCCAGCAGCCAGGGATTAGGTTCAGCCAAAAACATTCAGTACTTC.

In the case of this clonotype: A much larger clone differs by one base, so this may be a read error. This rearrangement joins TRBV2 to TRBJ2-3; no firm D call. Germline-derived CDR1 and CDR2 are SNHLY and FYNNEI. The CDR3 has 14 amino acids. CDR3 region: CASIRAVSTDAQYF. The CDR3 nucleotides read TGTGCCAGCATCCGCGCGGTTAGCACAGATGCGCAGTATTTT.

This clonotype was picked up a small number of times. The genes are TRBV24-1 and TRBJ2-3; D not resolved. This CDR3 region has 12 residues. V dropped 5 bases and J dropped 9 bases, with 11 bases sitting between them. In germline, CDR1 is KGHDR, CDR2 SFDVKD. The chain's CDR3 is CATSGNSITQYF. CDR3 coding DNA: TGTGCCACCAGTGGAAACAGTATCACGCAGTATTTT.

This clonotype occurred many times. This chain uses TRBV6-6 with TRBJ1-2; 10 bases are shared with TRBD1. CDR1 and CDR2 from the germline V gene are MNHNY and SVGAGI (reference sequence). The CDR3 contains 15 residues. V lost 0 bases to trimming and J lost 6 bases; unmatched junction nucleotides: 4. CDR3: CASSYSGDRGDGYTF. CDR3 nucleotides: TGTGCCAGCAGTTACTCGGGGGACAGGGGCGATGGCTACACCTTC.

This clonotype was seen repeatedly, ten times or more. The chain has TRBV30 and TRBJ1-6; the D gene is possibly TRBD1 (6 bases). There are 14 residues in the CDR3. The germline V and J ends were trimmed by 0 bases and 10 bases, with 13 bases remaining between them. Germline CDR1 and CDR2: GTSNPN and SVGIG (reference sequence). The CDR3 sequence: CAWSVGGARSPLHF. The CDR3 bases are TGTGCCTGGAGTGTAGGGGGGGCAAGGTCACCCCTCCACTTT.